This TCR beta chain was captured by sequencing in a study of T cells after yellow fever vaccination. TCR cDNA, made by 5'RACE template switching, carried an added universal primer site and UMIs. TCRdb reprocessed the 5' RACE reads with MiXCR, giving one entry per CDR3 protein. The data hold under 600,000 distinct CDR3 sequences, with 21% observed a single time. This clonotype showed up just a few times. This clonotype was obtained from a man between 18 and 35 years old who received the YFV17D yellow fever vaccine. This specimen consisted of PBMCs, obtained approximately 22 days after the first yellow fever vaccination.

This chain's CDR3 is CASSGDRVWGSPLHF. The DNA of the CDR3 is TGTGCCAGCAGCGGAGACAGGGTGTGGGGTTCACCCCTCCACTTT. The chain employs TRBV7-2 and TRBJ1-6; 7 bases fit TRBD1. V lost 5 bases, J lost 9 bases, and 10 bases stayed unmatched. The CDR3 spans 15 residues. CDR1 SGHTA and CDR2 FQGNSA come from the germline V gene. Full variable domain (remainder filled in from reference TRBV7-2 and TRBJ1-6): GAGVSQSPSNKVTEKGKDVELRCDPISGHTALYWYRQSLGQGLEFLIYFQGNSAPDKSGLPSDRFSAERTGGSVSTLTIQRTQQEDSAVYLCASSGDRVWGSPLHFGNGTRLTVT.